The 29 T cell receptor beta chains given below trace back to one sample, sequenced in a study of a mutant IDH1 vaccine in newly diagnosed glioma. Which antigens these TCRs recognize remains unknown. TCRdb's table, derived via immunoSEQ multiplex PCR, lists solely in-frame clones and lacks some. The table shows some 42,000 clones, with 70% to 90% occurring only once. The sample's time point: week 5, during vaccination. Vaccination comprised doses that each held 300 ug of mutant IDH1 20-mer peptide, plus topical imiquimod. Material: PBMCs, obtained from a glioma patient whose treatment included an IDH1 peptide vaccine. These receptors all come from a man aged 35 to 55 with glioma.

The gene calls are TRBV10-3 and TRBJ2-5, with D unclear. This CDR3 spans 12 amino acids. Germline values: CDR1 ENHRY, CDR2 SYGVKD. Between the trimmed V and J ends, which lost 5 bases and 2 bases, there was a span of 6 bases. The CDR3 loop reads CAISKQQETQYF. The CDR3 DNA reads as TGTGCCATCAGTAAACAGCAAGAGACCCAGTACTTC.

The chain joins TRBV27 to TRBJ1-1; no reliable D call. V was cut by 7 bases and J by 5 bases, with 14 bases left in between. CDR3 size: 13 residues. Germline V CDR1 and CDR2: MNHEY, SMNVEV (reference sequence). The chain's CDR3 is CASTGGKRTEAFF. The CDR3 nucleotides are TGTGCCAGCACTGGTGGGAAGCGGACTGAAGCTTTCTTT.

The rearrangement uses TRBV19 and TRBJ2-5; 12 bases align to TRBD2. Per germline, CDR1 LNHDA and CDR2 SQIVND (reference sequence). The CDR3 covers 14 residues. After removal of 6 bases from V and 4 bases from J, the junction contained 3 bases not matched to a gene. The CDR3 DNA is TGTGCCAGTAGGAGGACTAGCGGGATAGAGACCCAGTACTTC. This encodes CASRRTSGIETQYF.

Only one count was recorded for this clone. This chain's CDR3 is CASSLAGRTDTQYF. CDR3 coding DNA: TGCGCCAGCAGCTTGGCGGGGCGCACAGATACGCAGTATTTT. The rearrangement links TRBV5-1 to TRBJ2-3, with D perhaps given as TRBD1 or TRBD2 (5 bases each). From germline, CDR1 is SGHRS and CDR2 YFSETQ. V dropped 0 bases and J dropped 1 base, with 6 bases sitting between them. CDR3 length equals 14 residues.

This chain connects TRBV10-3 to TRBJ2-5; D ambiguous. The germline V gene encodes CDR1 ENHRY and CDR2 SYGVKD. This CDR3 spans 9 amino acids. Trimming took off 11 bases at V and 5 bases at J, with 6 bases between the two ends. The CDR3 DNA is TGTGCCGCCGGTGAGACCCAGTACTTC. Translating it yields CAAGETQYF.

This clone was observed a single time. The chain combines TRBV5-8 with TRBJ2-3; 9 positions agree with TRBD2. CDR1 is SGHTS, CDR2 YDEGEE, per germline. The trim removed 4 bases at V and 4 bases at J, leaving 10 bases unmatched. The CDR3 is 16 amino acids. CDR3 loop: CASSPKGSGRSDTQYF. In DNA, the CDR3 is TGTGCCAGCAGCCCGAAGGGTAGCGGGAGATCAGATACGCAGTATTTT.

The genes are TRBV18 and TRBJ1-2; D gene ambiguous. The CDR3 covers 14 residues. Germline V gene data show CDR1 as KGHSH and CDR2 as LQKENI. Trimming removed 0 bases from V and 1 base from J, with 6 bases in between. The CDR3 DNA is TGTGCCAGCTCACCACCTTCGAGTAACTATGGCTACACCTTC. It translates to CASSPPSSNYGYTF.

The chain recombines TRBV2 with TRBJ2-2, with 8 bases lining up with TRBD1. Germline V gene sequence: CDR1 SNHLY, CDR2 FYNNEI. Losses at the gene ends were 11 bases for V and 0 bases for J; bases not matched to a gene: 5. The CDR3 contains 14 residues. CDR3 amino acids: CAGSGQANTGELFF. The CDR3 bases are TGTGCCGGGTCGGGACAGGCGAACACCGGGGAGCTGTTTTTT.

V and J are TRBV29-1 and TRBJ2-1; 11 bases match TRBD1. V was pared by 3 bases and J by 6 bases, with 1 base of the junction left unmatched. The CDR3 has 13 amino acids. Germline CDR1 reads SQVTM; CDR2 reads ANQGSEA. CDR3 amino acids: CSVEGTGGNEQFF. In DNA, the CDR3 is TGCAGCGTTGAGGGGACAGGGGGCAATGAGCAGTTCTTC.

CDR3 sequence: CASSLAPSGSYEQYF. The CDR3 coding sequence is TGTGCCAGCAGCTTAGCCCCTTCGGGCTCCTACGAGCAGTACTTC. The chain has TRBV7-2 and TRBJ2-7; D is ambiguous. V was pared by 0 bases and J by 0 bases, with 9 bases between. The CDR3 length is 15 residues. Germline CDR1 and CDR2: SGHTA and FQGNSA.

The chain uses TRBV7-6 and TRBJ1-2; D not resolved. V lost 3 bases and J 7 bases, leaving 15 bases between the germline ends. Germline V gene sequence: CDR1 SGHVS, CDR2 FNYEAQ. CDR3 length: 14 residues. The CDR3 DNA reads TGTGCCAGCAGCTTTCTGGTGGGTTCTGGTGGCTACACCTTC. Protein product: CASSFLVGSGGYTF.

The V call is TRBV18, the J call TRBJ1-5, with D perhaps matching TRBD1 (6 bases). The length of the CDR3 is 15 residues. Germline-derived CDR1 and CDR2 are KGHSH and LQKENI. V lost 6 bases, J lost 7 bases, and 19 bases lay in between. CDR3: CASSGNSGGHQPQHF. CDR3 in DNA: TGTGCCAGCTCGGGCAATAGCGGGGGGCACCAGCCCCAGCATTTT.

This clone was detected a few times. The chain joins TRBV7-2 to TRBJ2-2, with 15 bases aligning to TRBD2. This CDR3 is built from 16 residues. Germline trimming cut 5 bases from V and 4 bases from J; bases unmatched to any gene: 2. Germline CDR1 SGHTA, CDR2 FQGNSA. CDR3 protein: CASSRTSGRATGELFF. Here the CDR3 DNA reads TGTGCCAGCAGCCGGACTAGCGGGAGGGCCACCGGGGAGCTGTTTTTT.

The rearrangement joins TRBV28 to TRBJ2-7; possibly TRBD1 for D (6 bases). Germline CDR1 reads MDHEN; CDR2 reads SYDVKM. This CDR3 is 12 amino acids long. The V and J ends lost 7 bases and 4 bases respectively, with 11 bases between them. The CDR3 region has the DNA TGTGCCAGCACAAGGGGGAAGTACGAGCAGTACTTC. Translating it yields CASTRGKYEQYF. The full variable domain, in which reference TRBV28 and TRBJ2-7 provide the parts outside the CDR3, is DVKVTQSSRYLVKRTGEKVFLECVQDMDHENMFWYRQDPGLGLRLIYFSYDVKMKEKGDIPEGYSVSREKKERFSLILESASTNQTSMYLCASTRGKYEQYFGPGTRLTVT.

The chain combines TRBV5-4 with TRBJ2-7, with TRBD2 identical over 9 bases. Germline CDR1 SGHNT, CDR2 YYREEE (reference sequence). CDR3 size: 13 residues. The ends lost 5 bases at V and 2 bases at J; junction bases unmatched: 2. In DNA form, the CDR3 reads TGTGCCAGCAGGACTAGCGGAGCCTACGAGCAGTACTTC. The encoded protein is CASRTSGAYEQYF. The full variable domain, completed using reference TRBV5-4 and TRBJ2-7, is ETGVTQSPTHLIKTRGQQVTLRCSSQSGHNTVSWYQQALGQGPQFIFQYYREEENGRGNFPPRFSGLQFPNYSSELNVNALELDDSALYLCASRTSGAYEQYFGPGTRLTVT.

J is TRBJ2-7 and V is TRBV4-3, with 7 nucleotides matching TRBD1. J was trimmed by 4 bases and V by 7 bases; bases with no gene match: 10. This CDR3 has 14 amino acids. Looked up from germline, CDR1 is LGHNA and CDR2 is YSLEER. The CDR3 protein is CASMRGQGVYEQYF. The CDR3 coding sequence is TGCGCCAGCATGAGGGGCCAGGGGGTTTACGAGCAGTACTTC.

This clone has just one count. The rearrangement links TRBV19 to TRBJ2-1, with D perhaps assigned TRBD1 or TRBD2 (5 bases each). The V end was cut by 2 bases, the J end by 8 bases, with 10 bases between. Germline loops: CDR1 LNHDA, CDR2 SQIVND (reference sequence). The CDR3 is 13 amino acids. The CDR3 bases are TGTGCCAGTAGTATATGGGACGAGGATGAGCAGTTCTTC. Protein product: CASSIWDEDEQFF.

V and J are TRBV6-1 and TRBJ2-7; D not certain. The germline gives CDR1 MNHNS, CDR2 SASEGT. With 6 bases removed from V and 5 bases from J, the gap between germline ends came to 11 bases. The CDR3 sequence is 12 residues long. The CDR3 protein is CASRNSQHEQYF. DNA of the CDR3: TGTGCCAGCAGAAATTCTCAGCACGAGCAGTACTTC.

The gene calls are TRBV18 and TRBJ2-7; D may be TRBD1 (6 bases). V lost 1 base, J lost 2 bases, and 9 bases lay in between. The CDR3 is made up of 14 amino acids. Germline CDR1 and CDR2: KGHSH and LQKENI. The CDR3 sequence is CASSPQGVAYEQYF. The CDR3 DNA reads as TGTGCCAGCTCACCACAGGGGGTGGCCTACGAGCAGTACTTC.

The chain couples TRBV10-3 to TRBJ1-5; D uncertain. The length of the CDR3 is 13 residues. The V gene lost 4 bases and the J gene lost 6 bases, with 10 bases spanning the gap. Germline V lookup: CDR1 ENHRY, CDR2 SYGVKD. The CDR3 spells CAISAQEGQPQHF. As DNA, the CDR3 is TGTGCCATCAGTGCCCAGGAAGGTCAGCCCCAGCATTTT.

In its sample, this clone ranks as medium-sized. The chain carries TRBV6-5 and TRBJ1-2; D call uncertain. The CDR3 has 14 amino acids. V was cut by 6 bases and J by 3 bases, with 14 bases left in between. Germline loops: CDR1 MNHEY, CDR2 SVGAGI. The CDR3 sequence is CASRKGITHYGYTF. In DNA, the CDR3 is TGTGCCAGCAGGAAAGGGATCACACACTATGGCTACACCTTC.

The V and J genes are TRBV4-1 and TRBJ1-4, with 10 bases fitting TRBD1. The germline CDR1 and CDR2 sequences are MGHRA and YSYEKL. Losses at the gene ends were 5 bases for V and 7 bases for J; bases not matched to a gene: 7. CDR3 length equals 15 residues. CDR3 DNA sequence: TGCGCCAGCAGCACTGGACAGGGGGGGTTTGAAAAACTGTTTTTT. Its protein product is CASSTGQGGFEKLFF.

The chain joins TRBV18 to TRBJ2-7; 7 bases are a match to TRBD1. V was pared by 4 bases and J by 1 base, with 4 bases of the junction left unmatched. The CDR3 sequence is 14 residues long. Germline CDR1 is KGHSH and CDR2 is LQKENI. The CDR3: CASSQTGRSYEQYF. Written as DNA, the CDR3 is TGTGCCAGCTCACAGACAGGGCGGTCCTACGAGCAGTACTTC.

CDR3: CASSEAHLSGNTIYF. The CDR3 DNA reads as TGTGCCAGCAGTGAAGCCCATCTCTCTGGAAACACCATATATTTT. The chain recombines TRBV6-1 with TRBJ1-3; D gene unclear. The CDR3 spans 15 residues. The V and J ends lost 0 bases and 0 bases respectively, with 6 bases between them. Germline V gives CDR1 MNHNS, CDR2 SASEGT.

This clone occurred once. The chain joins TRBV9 to TRBJ2-1; weak D call: TRBD2 (6 bases). The CDR3 has 14 amino acids. The ends were cut back, 4 bases at V and 9 bases at J, with 17 bases in the middle. CDR1 SGDLS and CDR2 YYNGEE come from the germline V gene. The CDR3 DNA sequence: TGTGCCAGCAGCACCACGGGACTTCTGGCTGAGCAGTTCTTC. Its translation is CASSTTGLLAEQFF. Supplemented by reference TRBV9 and TRBJ2-1, the full variable domain reads DSGVTQTPKHLITATGQRVTLRCSPRSGDLSVYWYQQSLDQGLQFLIQYYNGEERAKGNILERFSAQQFPDLHSELNLSSLELGDSALYFCASSTTGLLAEQFFGPGTRLTVL.

The chain uses TRBV5-1 and TRBJ2-7; 16 nucleotides line up with TRBD2. CDR3 length: 18 amino acids. J lost 1 base, V lost 0 bases, and 4 bases had no gene match. Germline CDR1 SGHRS, CDR2 YFSETQ. In DNA form, the CDR3 reads TGCGCCAGCAGCTTGGCCAAGGGACTAGCGGGAGGGTCCTACGAGCAGTACTTC. It specifies CASSLAKGLAGGSYEQYF.

V gene TRBV7-9 combines with J gene TRBJ2-7; TRBD1 matches 11 bases. The junction had 6 bases not matched to a gene; V was cut back by 5 bases and J by 3 bases. CDR1 SEHNR and CDR2 FQNEAQ come from the germline V gene (reference sequence). The CDR3 is 15 residues long. CDR3 sequence: CASSPRDRGNYEQYF. The CDR3 nucleotides read TGTGCCAGCAGCCCCAGGGACAGGGGGAACTACGAGCAGTACTTC. Complete variable domain (other parts from reference TRBV7-9 and TRBJ2-7): DTGVSQNPRHKITKRGQNVTFRCDPISEHNRLYWYRQTLGQGPEFLTYFQNEAQLEKSRLLSDRFSAERPKGSFSTLEIQRTEQGDSAMYLCASSPRDRGNYEQYFGPGTRLTVT.

This clone was seen a handful of times. The gene calls are TRBV27 and TRBJ1-5; D is unresolved. There are 16 residues in the CDR3. Germline assignment: CDR1 MNHEY and CDR2 SMNVEV (reference sequence). Trimming took 5 bases from V and 4 from J, leaving 18 bases between them. The CDR3 protein is CASSPRGTQPNQPQHF. CDR3 nucleotides: TGTGCCAGCAGTCCCCGCGGCACTCAGCCGAATCAGCCCCAGCATTTT.

The gene calls are TRBV28 and TRBJ1-2; D might be TRBD1 (5 bases). CDR3 length: 12 residues. From germline, CDR1 is MDHEN and CDR2 SYDVKM. V was cut by 6 bases and J by 5 bases, with 10 bases left in between. For the CDR3, the DNA is TGTGCCAGCAGGGAAGGGGAGTATGGCTACACCTTC. The encoded protein is CASREGEYGYTF.